The 20 T cell receptor beta chains below were found in one sample sequenced in a study of OX40 agonist ivuxolimab in advanced cancers. Sequencing was performed with immunoSEQ multiplex PCR; in TCRdb, only in-frame clones are kept and a portion is missing. The data contain around 50,000 clones, approximately 75% of them singletons. Specimen: CD4+ or CD8+ T cells sorted from blood, collected in a trial of the OX40 agonist ivuxolimab. These receptors all stem from an adult with an advanced solid tumor such as melanoma, head and neck, liver or kidney cancer.

CDR3 region: CASSLDWGQGYNEQFF. For the CDR3, the DNA is TGTGCCAGCAGCTTAGATTGGGGGCAGGGTTACAATGAGCAGTTCTTC. The V gene is TRBV11-2, the J gene TRBJ2-1; TRBD1 might be the D (6 bases). CDR1 and CDR2 (germline): SGHAT, FQNNGV. V was trimmed by 0 bases and J by 4 bases, leaving 13 bases between them. The CDR3 consists of 16 residues.

The chain recombines TRBV7-3 with TRBJ2-1, with 9 bases matching TRBD1. With 5 bases clipped from V and 7 bases from J, the junction kept 9 bases outside the gene matches. The CDR3 length is 15 residues. The germline CDR1 and CDR2 sequences are SGHTA and FQGTGA. The CDR3 reads CASSPHGTGINEQFF. CDR3 bases: TGTGCCAGCAGCCCCCACGGGACAGGGATAAATGAGCAGTTCTTC.

The J gene is TRBJ1-4, the V gene TRBV18; no clear D gene. The CDR3 contains 14 residues. The germline V gene encodes CDR1 KGHSH and CDR2 LQKENI. The germline V and J ends were trimmed by 2 bases and 8 bases, with 12 bases remaining between them. This CDR3 is CASSPGQRREKLFF. As DNA, the CDR3 is TGTGCCAGCTCACCAGGTCAGAGGAGAGAAAAACTGTTTTTT.

This chain links TRBV29-1 with TRBJ1-1; 8 nucleotides agree with TRBD1. V lost 7 bases, J lost 1 base, and 5 bases stayed unmatched. Germline V gives CDR1 SQVTM, CDR2 ANQGSEA. This CDR3 is built from 13 residues. The CDR3 coding sequence is TGCAGCGCAGGACAGGGACCGAACACTGAAGCTTTCTTT. It codes for CSAGQGPNTEAFF.

Regarding this clone: The sample contains more than one DNA sequence encoding this CDR3. The chain links TRBV6-1 to TRBJ1-2; unclear D gene. CDR1 and CDR2 (germline): MNHNS, SASEGT. V was shortened by 5 bases and J by 3 bases, with 10 bases between the two germline ends. The CDR3 spans 13 residues. The DNA of the CDR3 is TGTGCCAGCAGTATCCCCCCTGACTATGGCTACACCTTC. It specifies CASSIPPDYGYTF.

This chain uses TRBV19 with TRBJ2-5; 12 bases map to TRBD2. The germline V gene encodes CDR1 LNHDA and CDR2 SQIVND (reference sequence). V dropped 1 base and J dropped 5; count of bases not matched to a gene: 8. CDR3 length equals 17 residues. CDR3: CASSIVASGGASETQYF. The CDR3 region has the DNA TGTGCCAGTAGTATAGTGGCTAGCGGGGGGGCCAGTGAGACCCAGTACTTC.

This clone has only a few counts. CDR3 loop: CASSLFFTGEKETQYF. CDR3 in DNA: TGTGCCAGCAGCTTATTTTTCACAGGGGAAAAAGAGACCCAGTACTTC. The chain carries TRBV7-9 and TRBJ2-5; 7 nucleotides match TRBD1. The CDR3 sequence is 16 residues long. Per the germline V gene, CDR1 is SEHNR and CDR2 is FQNEAQ (reference sequence). The trim removed 2 bases at V and 3 bases at J, leaving 9 bases unmatched.

The chain links TRBV7-2 to TRBJ2-3; no firm D call. Germline CDR1 SGHTA, CDR2 FQGNSA. Trimming took 6 bases from V and 1 from J, leaving 11 bases between them. The CDR3 sequence is 14 residues long. The CDR3 sequence: CASRLNTGTDTQYF. CDR3 coding DNA: TGTGCCAGCAGACTTAATACCGGCACAGATACGCAGTATTTT. Variable domain in full (rest from reference TRBV7-2 and TRBJ2-3): GAGVSQSPSNKVTEKGKDVELRCDPISGHTALYWYRQSLGQGLEFLIYFQGNSAPDKSGLPSDRFSAERTGGSVSTLTIQRTQQEDSAVYLCASRLNTGTDTQYFGPGTRLTVL.

V usage is TRBV5-1 and J usage is TRBJ2-3, with TRBD1 as a possible D gene (5 bases). CDR3 length: 14 residues. Germline V gives CDR1 SGHRS, CDR2 YFSETQ. The V gene lost 4 bases and the J gene lost 8 bases, with 17 bases spanning the gap. Written as DNA, the CDR3 is TGCGCCAGCAGCCCCAGACAGTTCGGTGGTACGCAGTATTTT. It is translated as CASSPRQFGGTQYF. The full variable domain, with the rest looked up from reference TRBV5-1 and TRBJ2-3, is KAGVTQTPRYLIKTRGQQVTLSCSPISGHRSVSWYQQTPGQGLQFLFEYFSETQRNKGNFPGRFSGRQFSNSRSEMNVSTLELGDSALYLCASSPRQFGGTQYFGPGTRLTVL.

The chain combines TRBV10-2 with TRBJ2-3, with 7 bases identical to TRBD2. J gave up 3 bases and V 10 bases, and 10 bases lay outside the gene matches. The germline CDR1 and CDR2 sequences are WSHSY and SAAADI. There are 14 residues in the CDR3. Here the CDR3 reads CAMRVGRATDTQYF. In DNA form, the CDR3 reads TGCGCCATGCGGGTTGGGAGGGCGACAGATACGCAGTATTTT.

The chain employs TRBV6-4 and TRBJ2-2, with D unclear. Germline values: CDR1 MRHNA, CDR2 SNTAGT. The length of the CDR3 is 15 residues. The germline V and J ends were trimmed by 0 bases and 8 bases, with 13 bases remaining between them. The CDR3 DNA sequence: TGTGCCAGCAGTGACTCGGGTGGTATACGTGGGGAGCTGTTTTTT. This gives the protein CASSDSGGIRGELFF.

The rearrangement links TRBV18 to TRBJ2-6; D not resolved. Germline values: CDR1 KGHSH, CDR2 LQKENI. The ends were cut back, 2 bases at V and 0 bases at J, with 5 bases in the middle. This CDR3 contains 15 residues. CDR3 in DNA: TGTGCCAGCTCACCAACTACCTCTGGGGCCAACGTCCTGACTTTC. It encodes CASSPTTSGANVLTF.

The V call is TRBV20-1, the J call TRBJ2-1; D is uncertain. The V and J ends lost 1 base and 9 bases respectively, with 7 bases between them. There are 11 residues in the CDR3. Germline V lookup: CDR1 DFQATT, CDR2 SNEGSKA (reference sequence). The CDR3 DNA reads TGCAGTGCTAGAGGGGTGGGTGAGCAGTTCTTC. Its protein product is CSARGVGEQFF.

The rearrangement links TRBV6-6 to TRBJ1-6; D is possibly TRBD1 (6 bases). The CDR3 spans 15 residues. Germline V gene lookup returns CDR1 MNHNY and CDR2 SVGAGI (reference sequence). With 6 bases removed from V and 3 bases from J, the gap between germline ends came to 12 bases. Written as DNA, the CDR3 is TGTGCCAGCAGGGAGCCACAGGGCTATAATTCACCCCTCCACTTT. Its translation: CASREPQGYNSPLHF.

The chain joins TRBV10-3 to TRBJ2-2; no reliable D call. The CDR3 runs to 14 residues. Germline V gene sequence: CDR1 ENHRY, CDR2 SYGVKD. V lost 2 bases and J lost 7, with 11 bases in between. This chain's CDR3 is CAISEGFDGGELFF. The DNA for the CDR3 is TGTGCCATCAGTGAGGGGTTTGACGGCGGGGAGCTGTTTTTT.

CDR3 sequence reads: CASSVTGESEGYTF. CDR3 DNA: TGTGCCAGCAGTGTCACTGGGGAATCCGAGGGCTACACCTTC. The J gene is TRBJ1-2, the V gene TRBV2; D is unresolved. This CDR3 is built from 14 residues. Germline assignment: CDR1 SNHLY and CDR2 FYNNEI. V lost 4 bases, J lost 8 bases, and 17 bases lay in between.

The chain links TRBV2 to TRBJ2-1; 8 bases align to TRBD1. Germline V CDR1 and CDR2: SNHLY, FYNNEI. The V and J ends lost 6 bases and 8 bases, in that order; junction bases with no gene match: 6. CDR3 size: 13 residues. The CDR3 nucleotides read TGTGCCAGCAGGGGTGCAGGGGGCGATGAGCAGTTCTTC. Translating it yields CASRGAGGDEQFF.

This clone was counted between two and nine times. The rearrangement joins TRBV28 to TRBJ1-2; TRBD1 matches at 8 bases. V dropped 7 bases and J dropped 2; count of bases not matched to a gene: 6. Germline V CDR1 and CDR2: MDHEN, SYDVKM. The CDR3 is made up of 14 amino acids. CDR3 residues: CASNRQGINYGYTF. As DNA, the CDR3 is TGTGCCAGCAACCGACAGGGGATCAACTATGGCTACACCTTC.

V gene TRBV5-1 combines with J gene TRBJ1-6; a weak D match, TRBD1 (5 bases). The CDR3 covers 15 residues. Germline lookup yields CDR1 SGHRS and CDR2 YFSETQ. V was clipped by 4 bases and J by 6 bases, with 14 bases between them. CDR3 protein: CASSILGTVNSPLHF. CDR3 nucleotide sequence: TGCGCCAGCAGCATACTAGGGACGGTTAATTCACCCCTCCACTTT.

The chain uses TRBV12-5 and TRBJ1-5; D remains ambiguous. The CDR3 runs 11 residues. CDR1 and CDR2 (germline): LGHNT, FRNRAP. Deletions cut 5 bases from V and 11 bases from J, with 10 bases between. CDR3 residues: CASGTPQSQHF. The CDR3 bases are TGTGCTAGTGGTACCCCCCAATCCCAGCATTTT.